This is a list of T cell receptor beta chains from one sample in a study of CD8 T cells in ankylosing spondylitis. TCRdb redid the calling of the 5' RACE reads with MiXCR, one entry per CDR3 protein. The sample has about 250,000 distinct CDR3 sequences, 10% seen once. Specimen: blood, either unsorted or a sorted T cell fraction (not recorded which). The receptors originated from a male donor with ankylosing spondylitis or in good health (not recorded which). Both conserved end residues are part of each CDR3. The D gene is left open where the match is weak. Clone sizes are given selectively: once, few, many, or a class where the clone is expanded.

CDR3aa | CDR3nt | j_gene | v_gene | abundance | d_gene
CASSGSGTSGTEAFF | TGTGCCAGCAGCGGCTCCGGGACATCGGGAACTGAAGCTTTCTTT | TRBJ1-1 | TRBV7-2 | many | .
CSVGGGNEQFF | TGCAGCGTTGGGGGGGGCAATGAGCAGTTCTTC | TRBJ2-1 | TRBV29-1 | many | TRBD2
CASSESGTFGYTF | TGCGCCAGCAGTGAGTCGGGGACCTTTGGCTACACCTTC | TRBJ1-2 | TRBV10-1 | many | .
CASSLVGGSTNEKLFF | TGTGCCAGCAGCTTAGTGGGGGGGTCAACTAATGAAAAACTGTTTTTT | TRBJ1-4 | TRBV7-2 | few | .
CSAPAVYEQYF | TGCAGTGCGCCCGCAGTATACGAGCAGTACTTC | TRBJ2-7 | TRBV20-1 | . | .
CASSLKAMAGIYYNEQFF | TGTGCCAGCAGCCTGAAGGCCATGGCGGGGATCTACTACAATGAGCAGTTCTTC | TRBJ2-1 | TRBV4-2 | many | .
CSAVPGLAGTDTQYF | TGCAGTGCCGTACCGGGACTAGCCGGCACAGATACGCAGTATTTT | TRBJ2-3 | TRBV20-1 | many | TRBD2
CASSLVEEGEAFF | TGTGCCAGCAGCTTAGTGGAGGAGGGTGAAGCTTTCTTT | TRBJ1-1 | TRBV7-9 | many | .
CASSFAGTGDGYTF | TGTGCCAGCAGTTTTGCCGGGACAGGGGATGGCTACACCTTC | TRBJ1-2 | TRBV12-3/TRBV12-4 | many | TRBD1
CASSVRGVNTEAFF | TGTGCCAGCAGCGTAAGAGGGGTGAACACTGAAGCTTTCTTT | TRBJ1-1 | TRBV9 | many | .
CASSLVAGGPDTQYF | TGCGCCAGCAGCTTAGTGGCGGGAGGGCCAGATACGCAGTATTTT | TRBJ2-3 | TRBV12-3/TRBV12-4 | many | TRBD2
CASVKTSGAYEQFF | TGCGCCAGCGTCAAGACTAGCGGGGCTTATGAGCAGTTCTTC | TRBJ2-1 | TRBV5-1 | few | TRBD2
CSASMSGRTYNEQFF | TGCAGTGCCTCAATGAGCGGGAGAACCTACAATGAGCAGTTCTTC | TRBJ2-1 | TRBV20-1 | . | TRBD2
CASSSSGEGGTEAFF | TGCGCCAGCAGCTCGAGCGGGGAGGGGGGCACTGAAGCTTTCTTT | TRBJ1-1 | TRBV5-1 | many | .
CASSPTQGAEQFF | TGTGCCAGCAGCCCAACCCAGGGGGCTGAGCAGTTCTTC | TRBJ2-1 | TRBV12-3/TRBV12-4 | many | TRBD1
CSVALGRATEAFF | TGCAGCGTTGCCTTGGGGCGGGCCACTGAAGCTTTCTTT | TRBJ1-1 | TRBV29-1 | many | .
CSARDPAQGSNYGYTF | TGCAGTGCTAGAGATCCCGCGCAGGGTTCTAACTATGGCTACACCTTC | TRBJ1-2 | TRBV20-1 | . | .
CSVDRQTNSYGYTF | TGCAGCGTTGACAGGCAGACTAATTCCTATGGCTACACCTTC | TRBJ1-2 | TRBV29-1 | many | .
CSARDTRDRGLDEQYF | TGCAGTGCTAGAGATACTCGGGACAGGGGTCTTGACGAGCAGTACTTC | TRBJ2-7 | TRBV20-1 | many | TRBD1
CASSLGTISDTQYF | TGTGCCAGCAGCTTAGGGACTATTTCAGATACGCAGTATTTT | TRBJ2-3 | TRBV7-8 | . | .
CASSLNGLILFF | TGTGCCAGCAGCTTAAATGGGCTGATACTGTTTTTT | TRBJ1-4 | TRBV7-9 | few | .
CASCLDLGFGQLYNSPLHF | TGTGCCAGCTGTTTAGATCTTGGCTTCGGACAGCTCTATAATTCACCCCTCCACTTT | TRBJ1-6 | TRBV12-3/TRBV12-4 | few | .
CSARDRVAYNEQFF | TGCAGTGCTAGAGATCGGGTGGCTTACAATGAGCAGTTCTTC | TRBJ2-1 | TRBV20-1 | . | .
CASSSSVPGELFF | TGTGCCAGCAGTAGTTCCGTGCCCGGGGAGCTGTTTTTT | TRBJ2-2 | TRBV28 | many | .
CASSAGGYNEQFF | TGTGCCAGCTCCGCGGGAGGGTACAATGAGCAGTTCTTC | TRBJ2-1 | TRBV6-4 | few | TRBD2
CASTRQGLTYEQYF | TGTGCCAGCACCAGACAGGGACTAACCTACGAGCAGTACTTC | TRBJ2-7 | TRBV12-3/TRBV12-4 | many | .
CASRDGRRNQYNYGYTF | TGTGCCAGCAGAGACGGAAGGAGGAACCAATATAACTATGGCTACACCTTC | TRBJ1-2 | TRBV6-1 | few | .
CASSMFRDQPQHF | TGTGCCAGTAGTATGTTCCGTGATCAGCCCCAGCATTTT | TRBJ1-5 | TRBV19 | many | .
CASSYKNNEKLFF | TGTGCCAGCAGTTACAAGAATAATGAAAAACTGTTTTTT | TRBJ1-4 | TRBV6-6 | few | .
CASRRTGGGYTF | TGTGCCAGCAGACGGACAGGGGGAGGCTACACCTTC | TRBJ1-2 | TRBV7-9 | . | TRBD1
CASSHRTSGPYEQYF | TGTGCCAGCAGCCATAGGACTAGCGGACCCTACGAGCAGTACTTC | TRBJ2-7 | TRBV11-1 | . | TRBD2
CASSLATGGGEQYF | TGTGCCAGCAGTTTAGCGACAGGGGGAGGCGAGCAGTACTTC | TRBJ2-7 | TRBV12-3/TRBV12-4 | . | TRBD1
CASSSGVRNSPLHF | TGTGCCAGCAGCTCAGGGGTCCGTAATTCACCCCTCCACTTT | TRBJ1-6 | TRBV7-9 | . | .
CAISQGVRETQYF | TGTGCCATCAGTCAGGGCGTCCGGGAGACCCAGTACTTC | TRBJ2-5 | TRBV10-3 | many | .
CSVEEGTEKLFF | TGCAGCGTTGAGGAGGGGACGGAAAAACTGTTTTTT | TRBJ1-4 | TRBV29-1 | many | .
CASSLEATGAEAFF | TGCGCCAGCAGCTTGGAAGCTACGGGGGCTGAAGCTTTCTTT | TRBJ1-1 | TRBV5-1 | many | .
CASSLERASYEQYF | TGCGCCAGCAGCTTGGAAAGAGCCTCCTACGAGCAGTACTTC | TRBJ2-7 | TRBV5-1 | many | .
CASSSGLQTYEQYF | TGTGCCAGCAGTTCGGGACTACAAACCTACGAGCAGTACTTC | TRBJ2-7 | TRBV6-5 | many | TRBD2
CASSLQGSDYEQYF | TGCGCCAGCAGCTTGCAGGGGTCGGACTACGAGCAGTACTTC | TRBJ2-7 | TRBV5-1 | many | .
CSARLAGGEQFF | TGCAGTGCTAGACTAGCGGGGGGTGAGCAGTTCTTC | TRBJ2-1 | TRBV20-1 | many | TRBD2
CASSIGTGGFNEQFF | TGCGCCAGCAGCATCGGGACAGGGGGGTTCAATGAGCAGTTCTTC | TRBJ2-1 | TRBV5-1 | many | TRBD1
CASSRLGTDQETQYF | TGCGCCAGCAGCAGACTGGGGACAGATCAAGAGACCCAGTACTTC | TRBJ2-5 | TRBV5-1 | many | TRBD1
CANRDSSANEQFF | TGTGCCAACCGGGACAGCTCGGCCAATGAGCAGTTCTTC | TRBJ2-1 | TRBV12-3/TRBV12-4 | many | TRBD1
CASSLDRVGNTGELFF | TGCGCCAGCAGCTTGGATCGGGTGGGGAACACCGGGGAGCTGTTTTTT | TRBJ2-2 | TRBV5-1 | few | .
CASSQSGRGNDYGYTF | TGCGCCAGCAGTCAATCGGGGCGGGGGAACGACTATGGCTACACCTTC | TRBJ1-2 | TRBV23-1 | few | .
CSALTGAGTEAFF | TGCAGTGCTCTTACAGGGGCGGGTACTGAAGCTTTCTTT | TRBJ1-1 | TRBV20-1 | few | TRBD1
CASSPTDRGVYGYTF | TGTGCCAGCAGTCCTACGGACAGGGGCGTATATGGCTACACCTTC | TRBJ1-2 | TRBV12-3/TRBV12-4 | many | TRBD1
CAGTAPDFYEQYF | TGTGCCGGGACAGCCCCAGACTTCTACGAGCAGTACTTC | TRBJ2-7 | TRBV30 | many | TRBD1
CASGHRRGEQYF | TGTGCCAGTGGACATCGGCGGGGAGAGCAGTACTTC | TRBJ2-7 | TRBV19 | many | .
CASSQDLGYPQYF | TGTGCCAGCAGCCAAGATCTCGGGTATCCCCAGTACTTC | TRBJ2-5 | TRBV3-1 | many | .